These 24 T cell receptor beta chains originate from one sample sequenced in a study of blood T cell repertoires in COVID-19. TCRdb keeps only in-frame clones here, not all; method: immunoSEQ multiplex PCR. The repertoire holds under 200,000 clones, with about 80% as singletons. Specimen: peripheral blood. The receptors here all came from a man aged 60 to 69 with acute or convalescent COVID-19.

The chain employs TRBV11-2 and TRBJ2-3; D unclear. Per the germline V gene, CDR1 is SGHAT and CDR2 is FQNNGV. V was trimmed by 5 bases and J by 0 bases, leaving 9 bases between them. This CDR3 contains 14 residues. In DNA, the CDR3 is TGTGCCAGCAGCCTAACGATCAGCACAGATACGCAGTATTTT. It is translated as CASSLTISTDTQYF.

This clone was detected only once. The rearrangement links TRBV19 to TRBJ1-1; D possibly corresponds to TRBD1 (6 bases). The CDR3 loop spans 13 amino acids. V was cut by 5 bases and J by 2 bases, with 9 bases left in between. Germline assignment: CDR1 LNHDA and CDR2 SQIVND (reference sequence). The CDR3 loop reads CASSWGRNTEAFF. The DNA of the CDR3 is TGTGCCAGTAGTTGGGGGCGTAACACTGAAGCTTTCTTT.

This chain links TRBV15 with TRBJ2-1; D perhaps matches TRBD2 (5 bases). CDR1 and CDR2 (germline): LNHNV, YYDKDF (reference sequence). The ends were cut back, 5 bases at V and 2 bases at J, with 22 bases in the middle. This CDR3 contains 18 residues. The CDR3 sequence is CATSASWVKRIAYNEQFF. The DNA for the CDR3 is TGTGCCACCAGCGCGTCGTGGGTCAAGCGGATAGCCTACAATGAGCAGTTCTTC.

This clone was counted a single time. The genes are TRBV13 and TRBJ2-3; 10 bases are shared with TRBD2. There are 18 residues in the CDR3. Germline loops: CDR1 PRHDT, CDR2 FYEKMQ (reference sequence). Germline trimming cut 1 base from V and 0 bases from J; bases unmatched to any gene: 7. CDR3: CASSLVASGGSSTDTQYF. The CDR3 nucleotides read TGTGCCAGCAGCTTAGTGGCTAGCGGGGGCTCTAGCACAGATACGCAGTATTTT.

The V call is TRBV4-1, the J call TRBJ1-5; no clear D gene. Trimming removed 1 base from V and 4 bases from J, with 5 bases in between. This CDR3 comprises 13 residues. Per the germline V gene, CDR1 is MGHRA and CDR2 is YSYEKL. CDR3 coding DNA: TGCGCCAGCAGCCAAGCCCCAAATCAGCCCCAGCATTTT. Translation gives CASSQAPNQPQHF.

The chain joins TRBV10-3 to TRBJ2-3, with 11 bases lining up with TRBD2. Germline-derived CDR1 and CDR2 are ENHRY and SYGVKD. V lost 9 bases and J lost 6; bases outside the gene matches: 5. There are 13 residues in the CDR3. CDR3 DNA: TGTGCCATGCAAAGGACTAGCGGGGATACGCAGTATTTT. This encodes CAMQRTSGDTQYF.

The chain employs TRBV24-1 and TRBJ2-1, with D perhaps matching TRBD1 (6 bases). With 7 bases removed from V and 8 bases from J, the gap between germline ends came to 14 bases. CDR1 is KGHDR, CDR2 SFDVKD, per germline. The CDR3 runs 13 residues. In nucleotides, the CDR3 is TGTGCCACCAGACTTACAGGGTCCCATGAGCAGTTCTTC. Translated: CATRLTGSHEQFF.

In DNA form, the CDR3 reads TGTGCCAGCAGCCCGACGCGGAGTTCCACCGGGGAGCTGTTTTTT. It codes for CASSPTRSSTGELFF. This sequence joins TRBV11-2 and TRBJ2-2; D not resolved. The CDR3 runs to 15 residues. V gave up 5 bases and J gave up 4 bases, with 14 bases separating them. Per the germline V gene, CDR1 is SGHAT and CDR2 is FQNNGV.

The chain joins TRBV2 to TRBJ2-1; 9 positions match TRBD1. The germline V gene has CDR1 SNHLY and CDR2 FYNNEI. The CDR3 runs to 14 residues. The ends lost 6 bases at V and 10 bases at J; junction bases unmatched: 10. CDR3 sequence reads: CASRESRDRDEQFF. The CDR3 DNA reads as TGTGCCAGCAGGGAAAGCCGGGACAGGGACGAGCAGTTCTTC.

The rearrangement joins TRBV9 to TRBJ1-1; D is ambiguous. In germline, CDR1 is SGDLS, CDR2 YYNGEE. The CDR3 is 13 residues long. V lost 0 bases and J lost 4, with 7 bases in between. The CDR3: CASSVGSTTEAFF. The CDR3 nucleotides read TGTGCCAGCAGCGTAGGGAGTACCACTGAAGCTTTCTTT.

The chain recombines TRBV10-3 with TRBJ2-7, with a weak D call TRBD2 (6 bases). CDR3 length equals 13 residues. Trimming pared 8 bases from V and 4 bases from J, leaving 15 bases between. Germline assignment: CDR1 ENHRY and CDR2 SYGVKD. The CDR3 loop reads CAISPEGQYEQYF. The CDR3 DNA reads as TGTGCCATCTCCCCGGAGGGGCAGTACGAGCAGTACTTC.

V gene TRBV7-2 combines with J gene TRBJ2-7; 13 bases map to TRBD2. The V gene's germline CDR1 is SGHTA and CDR2 FQGNSA. The junction had 9 bases not matched to a gene; V was cut back by 0 bases and J by 1 base. This CDR3 has 19 residues. CDR3: CASSLAGLGLAGMSYEQYF. In DNA form, the CDR3 reads TGTGCCAGCAGCTTAGCAGGCTTGGGACTAGCGGGGATGTCCTACGAGCAGTACTTC.

V is TRBV7-8 and J is TRBJ2-1, with TRBD2 matching 8 bases. The junction had 4 bases not matched to a gene; V was cut back by 0 bases and J by 3 bases. In germline, CDR1 is SGHVS, CDR2 FQNEAQ. This CDR3 is 16 amino acids long. The CDR3 spells CASSLARGGHYNEQFF. In nucleotides, the CDR3 is TGTGCCAGCAGCTTAGCGCGCGGGGGGCACTACAATGAGCAGTTCTTC.

This chain connects TRBV13 to TRBJ2-2; 9 bases line up with TRBD1. The CDR3 runs 15 residues. CDR1 and CDR2 (germline): PRHDT, FYEKMQ (reference sequence). Trimming at V came to 4 bases and at J to 4 bases, leaving 4 bases not matched to a gene. The CDR3 is CASSYYRGLTGELFF. The CDR3 region has the DNA TGTGCCAGCAGCTATTACAGGGGGCTCACCGGGGAGCTGTTTTTT.

The CDR3 loop reads CSASVAGGPTSYNEQFF. Here the CDR3 DNA reads TGCAGTGCTAGTGTAGCGGGAGGACCCACTAGCTACAATGAGCAGTTCTTC. V is TRBV20-1 and J is TRBJ2-1, with TRBD2 matching over 10 bases. This CDR3 spans 17 amino acids. Germline V gene data show CDR1 as DFQATT and CDR2 as SNEGSKA (reference sequence). J lost 3 bases, V lost 3 bases, and 11 bases had no gene match.

The V call is TRBV5-1, the J call TRBJ2-7; no definite D call. From germline, CDR1 is SGHRS and CDR2 YFSETQ. The CDR3 is 14 residues long. Trimming took off 1 base at V and 7 bases at J, with 15 bases between the two ends. Here the CDR3 reads CASSLSQLGEEQYF. The CDR3 DNA reads as TGCGCCAGCAGCTTGTCACAGCTGGGCGAGGAGCAGTACTTC.

The CDR3 DNA reads TGTGCCAGCAGTCGGGGGGTTTGGGAAAAACTGTTTTTT. This encodes CASSRGVWEKLFF. The chain combines TRBV12-3 or TRBV12-4 with TRBJ1-4, with D possibly TRBD1 on 5 matching bases. CDR3 size: 13 residues. V was shortened by 5 bases and J by 8 bases, with 12 bases between the two germline ends.

The gene calls are TRBV7-9 and TRBJ2-4; D perhaps matches TRBD2 (5 bases). Germline V gene data show CDR1 as SEHNR and CDR2 as FQNEAQ (reference sequence). V gave up 5 bases and J gave up 1 base, with 12 bases separating them. There are 15 residues in the CDR3. The CDR3 loop is CASSQTGLAKNIQYF. The CDR3 bases are TGTGCCAGCAGCCAGACGGGGTTGGCCAAAAACATTCAGTACTTC.

The V and J genes are TRBV7-9 and TRBJ1-3; no firm D call. Trimming shortened V by 9 bases and J by 0 bases, and 9 bases separated the two germline ends. Germline CDR1 and CDR2: SEHNR and FQNEAQ (reference sequence). This CDR3 comprises 13 residues. The CDR3 here is CASRADSGNTIYF. The CDR3 DNA sequence: TGTGCCAGTCGCGCCGACTCTGGAAACACCATATATTTT.

The gene calls are TRBV5-4 and TRBJ1-3; tentative D call: TRBD1 (5 bases). The CDR3 runs 13 residues. V lost 0 bases and J 7 bases, leaving 8 bases between the germline ends. CDR1 and CDR2 (germline): SGHNT, YYREEE (reference sequence). In DNA, the CDR3 is TGTGCCAGCAGCTTGGCGGGGGGTAACACCATATATTTT. Translated: CASSLAGGNTIYF.

The V gene is TRBV30, the J gene TRBJ2-2, with D maybe TRBD2 (6 bases). Between the trimmed V and J ends, which lost 2 bases and 4 bases, there was a span of 11 bases. This CDR3 spans 14 amino acids. Germline V gene data show CDR1 as GTSNPN and CDR2 as SVGIG (reference sequence). CDR3 loop: CAWSKWRGTGELFF. DNA for the CDR3: TGTGCCTGGAGTAAATGGAGGGGCACCGGGGAGCTGTTTTTT. The full variable domain, with the rest looked up from reference TRBV30 and TRBJ2-2, is SQTIHQWPATLVQPVGSPLSLECTVEGTSNPNLYWYRQAAGRGLQLLFYSVGIGQISSEVPQNLSASRPQDRQFILSSKKLLLSDSGFYLCAWSKWRGTGELFFGEGSRLTVL.

This clone was detected a few times. In DNA form, the CDR3 reads TGTGCCAGCAGCTTAGCGCGGGCAGAACAGTTCTTC. This encodes CASSLARAEQFF. This chain uses TRBV7-2 with TRBJ2-1; a possible D gene is TRBD2 (5 bases). V lost 0 bases and J lost 13, with 10 bases in between. Germline V gene data show CDR1 as SGHTA and CDR2 as FQGNSA. The CDR3 is 12 residues long.

J is TRBJ1-3 and V is TRBV5-1, with D uncertain. Trimming removed 1 base from V and 4 bases from J, with 6 bases in between. The CDR3 has 13 amino acids. CDR1 is SGHRS and CDR2 is YFSETQ in the germline V gene. CDR3 region: CASSLSLGNTIYF. The CDR3 DNA sequence: TGCGCCAGCAGCTTGTCCCTGGGAAACACCATATATTTT. Together with reference TRBV5-1 and TRBJ1-3, the CDR3 gives the full variable domain: KAGVTQTPRYLIKTRGQQVTLSCSPISGHRSVSWYQQTPGQGLQFLFEYFSETQRNKGNFPGRFSGRQFSNSRSEMNVSTLELGDSALYLCASSLSLGNTIYFGEGSWLTVV.

The J gene is TRBJ1-2, the V gene TRBV5-4; 7 nucleotides match TRBD1. Trimming at V came to 4 bases and at J to 1 base, leaving 4 bases not matched to a gene. The CDR3 loop spans 14 amino acids. Per the germline V gene, CDR1 is SGHNT and CDR2 is YYREEE (reference sequence). The CDR3 is CASSRRDSNYGYTF. CDR3 sequence (DNA): TGTGCCAGCAGCCGCCGGGACAGTAACTATGGCTACACCTTC.